This is a list of T cell receptor beta chains from one sample in a study of preoperative IRX-2 immunotherapy in early breast cancer. Produced via immunoSEQ multiplex PCR; TCRdb's table is partial and in-frame only. The table includes about 29,000 clones, 90% detected once. The material was obtained from a patient treated with IRX-2 immunotherapy. These receptors were obtained from a human donor with breast cancer. Each CDR3 is given with its conserved first and last residue. The D gene is left open where the match is weak. Where a row states a size, it is once, few, many or the class of an expanded clone; other rows omit it.

CDR3 | DNA | J | V | size | D
CASSDTRTVLSGYTF | TGTGCCAGCAGTGATACCAGGACAGTGCTTAGTGGCTACACCTTC | TRBJ1-2 | TRBV6-1 | - | -
CASSVRTGQGYEQYF | TGTGCCAGCAGCGTAAGGACCGGACAGGGCTACGAGCAGTACTTC | TRBJ2-7 | TRBV7-2 | few | TRBD1
CASRGTATGELFF | TGTGCCAGCAGGGGGACTGCCACCGGGGAGCTGTTTTTT | TRBJ2-2 | TRBV28 | - | -
CASSIQQGGTDTQYF | TGTGCCAGTAGTATACAGCAGGGGGGCACAGATACGCAGTATTTT | TRBJ2-3 | TRBV19 | - | TRBD1
CASSTRQGQETQYF | TGTGCCAGTAGTACTCGACAGGGCCAAGAGACCCAGTACTTC | TRBJ2-5 | TRBV19 | few | TRBD1
CASSQDTGYGNIQYF | TGTGCCAGCAGCCAAGACACAGGGTACGGAAACATTCAGTACTTC | TRBJ2-4 | TRBV5-6 | - | -
CASSSLNSYEQYF | TGTGCCAGCAGCTCGCTAAACAGCTACGAGCAGTACTTC | TRBJ2-7 | TRBV7-9 | - | -
CASSPAGANTIYF | TGTGCCAGCAGCCCGGCAGGGGCGAACACCATATATTTT | TRBJ1-3 | TRBV27 | - | -
CASMGQGQAGWSYEQYF | TGCGCCAGCATGGGGCAGGGTCAAGCGGGGTGGTCGTACGAGCAGTACTTC | TRBJ2-7 | TRBV10-2 | - | TRBD2
CASSYARNTEAFF | TGTGCCAGCAGTTACGCTCGGAACACTGAAGCTTTCTTT | TRBJ1-1 | TRBV6-5 | - | -
CASSGGDEQYF | TGTGCCAGCTCGGGGGGCGACGAGCAGTACTTC | TRBJ2-7 | TRBV21-1 | - | -
CASSLAIIADTQYF | TGTGCCAGCAGCTTAGCGATTATAGCAGATACGCAGTATTTT | TRBJ2-3 | TRBV7-8 | - | -
CASSPVGGATDTQYF | TGTGCCAGCTCACCGGTGGGGGGGGCCACAGATACGCAGTATTTT | TRBJ2-3 | TRBV18 | once | -
CASSLEIQVGKLFF | TGTGCCAGCAGCTTAGAAATTCAGGTCGGAAAACTGTTTTTT | TRBJ1-4 | TRBV11-2 | once | -
CASSFDLGGPAGELFF | TGCGCCAGCAGCTTTGACTTGGGGGGGCCCGCCGGGGAGCTGTTTTTT | TRBJ2-2 | TRBV5-1 | - | -
CASSPPTSGRDTDTQYF | TGTGCCAGCAGTCCTCCTACTAGCGGGAGAGACACAGATACGCAGTATTTT | TRBJ2-3 | TRBV28 | - | TRBD2
CASSLAGASQPQHF | TGTGCCAGCAGCTTAGCTGGCGCGAGTCAGCCCCAGCATTTT | TRBJ1-5 | TRBV7-9 | few | -
CASSQLAGSGSPLHF | TGCGCCAGCAGCCAACTCGCAGGGTCGGGTTCACCCCTCCACTTT | TRBJ1-6 | TRBV4-3 | - | -
CASSSGQGANYEQYF | TGTGCCAGCAGCTCAGGACAGGGGGCCAATTACGAGCAGTACTTC | TRBJ2-7 | TRBV11-1 | - | TRBD1
CASSLFTSSRGSYNEQFF | TGTGCCAGCAGCTTATTTACGTCCTCCCGGGGATCCTACAATGAGCAGTTCTTC | TRBJ2-1 | TRBV7-2 | - | -
CASSLNGWTNEKLFF | TGCGCCAGCAGCCTGAATGGGTGGACTAATGAAAAACTGTTTTTT | TRBJ1-4 | TRBV5-1 | - | -
CASSEYGLPYEQYF | TGTGCCAGCAGTGAATACGGTCTCCCCTACGAGCAGTACTTC | TRBJ2-7 | TRBV25-1 | - | -
CASRSGYEQYF | TGTGCCAGCAGGAGCGGCTACGAGCAGTACTTC | TRBJ2-7 | TRBV2 | - | -
CASSPPGTGGIDTQYF | TGTGCCAGCAGTCCGCCCGGGACAGGGGGCATAGATACGCAGTATTTT | TRBJ2-3 | TRBV28 | - | TRBD1
CASSAGTPSSYNEQFF | TGTGCCAGCAGTGCCGGGACACCGAGCTCCTACAATGAGCAGTTCTTC | TRBJ2-1 | TRBV6-1 | - | -
CASSAGTGETQYF | TGTGCCAGCAGCGCCGGGACAGGAGAGACCCAGTACTTC | TRBJ2-5 | TRBV5-6 | - | TRBD1
CASSEFSGGERAFF | TGTGCCAGCAGTGAATTTTCCGGGGGGGAGCGCGCTTTCTTT | TRBJ1-1 | TRBV2 | - | -
CASSIDAANTEAFF | TGTGCCAGTAGTATAGATGCAGCGAACACTGAAGCTTTCTTT | TRBJ1-1 | TRBV19 | - | -
CASSTGTGVPYEQYF | TGTGCCAGCAGTACCGGGACAGGGGTCCCCTACGAGCAGTACTTC | TRBJ2-7 | TRBV28 | - | TRBD1
CASSLLTSGRGEEQFF | TGTGCCAGCAGTTTATTGACTAGCGGGAGGGGAGAAGAGCAGTTCTTC | TRBJ2-1 | TRBV27 | - | TRBD2
CASRIKGMLNNEQFF | TGTGCCAGCAGAATCAAGGGGATGCTTAACAATGAGCAGTTCTTC | TRBJ2-1 | TRBV7-9 | - | -
CASSPGAPSYNEQFF | TGTGCCAGCTCACCAGGGGCGCCTTCCTACAATGAGCAGTTCTTC | TRBJ2-1 | TRBV18 | - | -
CASSQLNRSYEQYF | TGTGCCAGCAGCCAACTTAACAGGTCCTACGAGCAGTACTTC | TRBJ2-7 | TRBV14 | - | -
CASSSGLDADTQYF | TGTGCCAGCAGTTCAGGACTAGATGCAGATACGCAGTATTTT | TRBJ2-3 | TRBV28 | - | TRBD2
CASGGGTTIYNEQFF | TGTGCCAGTGGAGGTGGGACCACAATTTACAATGAGCAGTTCTTC | TRBJ2-1 | TRBV19 | - | -
CASSEARPSLYEQYF | TGTGCCAGCAGTGAAGCAAGGCCTAGCCTCTACGAGCAGTACTTC | TRBJ2-7 | TRBV2 | - | -